The 25 T cell receptor beta chains below all came from one sample that was sequenced in a study of OX40 agonist ivuxolimab in advanced cancers. Sequenced by immunoSEQ multiplex PCR; TCRdb stores in-frame clones only, minus some. The data hold approximately 60,000 clones, with 92% observed a single time. The input for sequencing was CD4+ or CD8+ T cells sorted from blood, taken in a trial of the OX40 agonist ivuxolimab. The origin of the receptors is an adult with an advanced solid tumor such as melanoma, head and neck, liver or kidney cancer.

V gene TRBV27 combines with J gene TRBJ1-4; D unresolved. Germline V gene data show CDR1 as MNHEY and CDR2 as SMNVEV (reference sequence). V lost 0 bases to trimming and J lost 4 bases, with 6 bases between them. The length of the CDR3 is 14 residues. The CDR3, as DNA: TGTGCCAGCAGTTTATCGGGCAATAATGAAAAACTGTTTTTT. Protein product: CASSLSGNNEKLFF.

The DNA for the CDR3 is TGTGCCAGCAGTTTGACCCGGGACAGGGTTACTGAAGCTTTCTTT. Its protein product is CASSLTRDRVTEAFF. The rearrangement links TRBV6-6 to TRBJ1-1; 9 bases agree with TRBD1. Germline CDR1 MNHNY, CDR2 SVGAGI (reference sequence). Trimming took 4 bases from V and 5 from J; bases not matched to a gene: 8. The CDR3 consists of 15 residues.

The chain combines TRBV30 with TRBJ2-5; no clear D. This CDR3 is built from 13 residues. Trimming took off 0 bases at V and 5 bases at J, with 10 bases between the two ends. Germline assignment: CDR1 GTSNPN and CDR2 SVGIG (reference sequence). CDR3 DNA: TGTGCCTGGAGTGTCAAGGGCCAGGAGACCCAGTACTTC. Translated, it gives CAWSVKGQETQYF.

This chain uses TRBV5-1 with TRBJ1-6; 9 bases line up with TRBD1. The CDR3 contains 14 residues. Germline V gene sequence: CDR1 SGHRS, CDR2 YFSETQ. V lost 3 bases and J lost 9; bases outside the gene matches: 4. The CDR3 region is CASSSDRGISPLHF. In DNA, the CDR3 is TGCGCCAGCAGCTCGGACAGGGGAATTTCACCCCTCCACTTT.

The CDR3 spells CASSPYPIGAYEQYF. The CDR3 DNA sequence: TGTGCCAGCAGCCCCTACCCTATCGGGGCCTACGAGCAGTACTTC. The chain joins TRBV6-5 to TRBJ2-7, with TRBD2 as a possible D gene (5 bases). The germline V gene encodes CDR1 MNHEY and CDR2 SVGAGI. The CDR3 contains 15 residues. Trimming took off 6 bases at V and 2 bases at J, with 17 bases between the two ends.

This clone was seen only a few times. V gene TRBV4-1 combines with J gene TRBJ1-1; the match to TRBD1 covers 8 bases. Trimming removed 3 bases from V and 11 bases from J; junction bases left unmatched: 8. The CDR3 sequence is 13 residues long. Per germline, CDR1 MGHRA and CDR2 YSYEKL. The CDR3 sequence is CASSQDRETKAFF. For the CDR3, the DNA is TGCGCCAGCAGCCAGGACAGGGAGACAAAGGCTTTCTTT.

The rearrangement links TRBV30 to TRBJ2-3; 9 bases are shared with TRBD2. The CDR3 spans 15 residues. The trim removed 5 bases at V and 3 bases at J, leaving 9 bases unmatched. Germline CDR1 is GTSNPN and CDR2 is SVGIG (reference sequence). The CDR3, as DNA: TGTGCCTGGTCGACTAGCGGTGGGATGACAGATACGCAGTATTTT. As protein: CAWSTSGGMTDTQYF.

The chain combines TRBV19 with TRBJ1-6; 10 bases are a match to TRBD1. V dropped 6 bases and J dropped 9; count of bases not matched to a gene: 8. The CDR3 consists of 15 residues. Germline V CDR1 and CDR2: LNHDA, SQIVND (reference sequence). DNA of the CDR3: TGTGCCAGTAGCCCATCCGGGACAGGGGTTTCACCCCTCCACTTT. Translating gives CASSPSGTGVSPLHF.

This chain joins TRBV9 and TRBJ2-3, with 8 bases that match TRBD2. Trimming took 4 bases from V and 4 from J; bases not matched to a gene: 11. The germline V gene has CDR1 SGDLS and CDR2 YYNGEE. This CDR3 contains 16 residues. CDR3 protein: CASSLHPGGAADTQYF. The CDR3 region has the DNA TGTGCCAGCAGCCTCCACCCGGGGGGGGCGGCAGATACGCAGTATTTT.

The chain couples TRBV19 to TRBJ2-3, with D perhaps matching TRBD1 (6 bases). V was trimmed by 6 bases and J by 0 bases, leaving 22 bases between them. CDR3 length equals 18 residues. Germline V gene data show CDR1 as LNHDA and CDR2 as SQIVND (reference sequence). Here the CDR3 reads CASSKAMQGPRSTDTQYF. The CDR3 coding sequence is TGTGCCAGTAGCAAAGCCATGCAGGGGCCCCGCAGCACAGATACGCAGTATTTT.

The chain carries TRBV7-6 and TRBJ2-2; D gene unclear. V was shortened by 7 bases and J by 4 bases, with 19 bases between the two germline ends. The CDR3 is made up of 16 amino acids. The germline V gene has CDR1 SGHVS and CDR2 FNYEAQ. The CDR3 DNA reads as TGTGCCAGCACCCCTGGCGTTGGCGCTGCCACCGGGGAGCTGTTTTTT. It specifies CASTPGVGAATGELFF.

This sequence joins TRBV5-1 and TRBJ2-5; 10 nucleotides align to TRBD2. The CDR3 consists of 14 residues. From germline, CDR1 is SGHRS and CDR2 YFSETQ. After removal of 0 bases from V and 11 bases from J, the junction contained 7 bases not matched to a gene. CDR3 in amino acids: CASSLALTSGEQYF. CDR3 bases: TGCGCCAGCAGCTTGGCCTTAACTAGCGGGGAGCAGTACTTC.

With respect to this clone: Within the sample, other DNA sequences also encode this same CDR3. V is TRBV5-4 and J is TRBJ2-1; tentatively, D is TRBD2 (5 bases). The germline gives CDR1 SGHNT, CDR2 YYREEE (reference sequence). V gave up 0 bases and J gave up 3 bases, with 7 bases separating them. This CDR3 is built from 14 residues. This CDR3 reads CASSLGGLYNEQFF. CDR3 bases: TGTGCCAGCAGCTTGGGAGGGCTCTACAATGAGCAGTTCTTC.

This chain uses TRBV27 with TRBJ2-1, with TRBD1 identical over 8 bases. With 5 bases clipped from V and 2 bases from J, the junction kept 5 bases outside the gene matches. Germline V CDR1 and CDR2: MNHEY, SMNVEV (reference sequence). CDR3 size: 15 residues. As DNA, the CDR3 is TGTGCCAGCAGTGCGGCAGGGGGCCCCTACAATGAGCAGTTCTTC. Its translation: CASSAAGGPYNEQFF.

V and J are TRBV6-5 and TRBJ2-5; 9 positions agree with TRBD2. The ends lost 5 bases at V and 2 bases at J; junction bases unmatched: 6. Germline lookup yields CDR1 MNHEY and CDR2 SVGAGI. The CDR3 runs 15 residues. The CDR3 DNA sequence: TGTGCCAGCAGTACCATGACTAGCGGTCAAGAGACCCAGTACTTC. Translation: CASSTMTSGQETQYF.

The genes are TRBV5-1 and TRBJ2-3, with 13 bases that match TRBD2. Germline V lookup: CDR1 SGHRS, CDR2 YFSETQ. With V trimmed by 3 bases and J by 2 bases, 12 bases remained unmatched. The CDR3 covers 19 residues. CDR3: CASSSGLAGAILLTDTQYF. CDR3 sequence (DNA): TGCGCCAGCAGCTCCGGACTAGCGGGGGCCATTTTACTCACAGATACGCAGTATTTT.

The rearrangement links TRBV6-6 to TRBJ2-1; D gene ambiguous. The ends were cut back, 5 bases at V and 0 bases at J, with 2 bases in the middle. The CDR3 runs 12 residues. The V gene's germline CDR1 is MNHNY and CDR2 SVGAGI (reference sequence). The CDR3 region is CASSPSYNEQFF. DNA of the CDR3: TGTGCCAGCAGTCCCTCCTACAATGAGCAGTTCTTC.

V and J are TRBV19 and TRBJ2-5; D gene unclear. This CDR3 is built from 12 residues. Germline V lookup: CDR1 LNHDA, CDR2 SQIVND (reference sequence). V was clipped by 6 bases and J by 5 bases, with 10 bases between them. The CDR3 DNA is TGTGCCAGTAGGGACGTCGCGGAGACCCAGTACTTC. It yields the protein CASRDVAETQYF.

The CDR3 coding sequence is TGTGCCAGCAGCTTAGGGTTCCAGGGCCACGAGCAGTACTTC. Its protein is CASSLGFQGHEQYF. V and J are TRBV11-2 and TRBJ2-7, with D possibly being TRBD1 (5 bases). CDR1 is SGHAT, CDR2 FQNNGV, per germline. V was clipped by 1 base and J by 5 bases, with 12 bases between them. This CDR3 is 14 amino acids long.

The CDR3 DNA reads as TGTGCCAGCAGTGATTATGGGGGGGCCACAGATACGCAGTATTTT. It translates to CASSDYGGATDTQYF. This sequence joins TRBV2 and TRBJ2-3; D perhaps matches TRBD2 (7 bases). This CDR3 spans 15 amino acids. Trimming took off 3 bases at V and 2 bases at J, with 12 bases between the two ends. CDR1 and CDR2 (germline): SNHLY, FYNNEI.

The J gene is TRBJ2-7, the V gene TRBV2; a weak D match, TRBD1 (6 bases). There are 16 residues in the CDR3. The germline CDR1 and CDR2 sequences are SNHLY and FYNNEI. Trimming left V 3 bases short and J 4 bases short, with 19 bases between. CDR3 residues: CASSDWTESIRYEQYF. The CDR3 DNA is TGTGCCAGCAGTGATTGGACAGAATCAATTAGGTACGAGCAGTACTTC.

The J gene is TRBJ2-7, the V gene TRBV7-2, with a weak D call TRBD2 (6 bases). The CDR3 has 15 residues. V lost 1 base, J lost 4 bases, and 14 bases lay in between. The germline V gene has CDR1 SGHTA and CDR2 FQGNSA. The CDR3 spells CASSLVSGLTYEQYF. CDR3 coding DNA: TGTGCCAGCAGCTTAGTTTCGGGACTGACTTACGAGCAGTACTTC.

The V call is TRBV5-1, the J call TRBJ2-5; no reliable D call. Trimming stripped 3 bases from V and 2 bases from J, with 11 bases between. CDR3 length: 14 residues. The germline CDR1 and CDR2 sequences are SGHRS and YFSETQ. The CDR3 here is CASSSGSLQETQYF. The CDR3 bases are TGCGCCAGCAGCTCCGGCAGCCTTCAAGAGACCCAGTACTTC.

The chain couples TRBV29-1 to TRBJ1-1; D is undetermined. Germline values: CDR1 SQVTM, CDR2 ANQGSEA. V gave up 4 bases and J gave up 1 base, with 4 bases separating them. The CDR3 contains 11 residues. This CDR3 reads CSVGKNTEAFF. CDR3 DNA sequence: TGCAGCGTTGGCAAGAACACTGAAGCTTTCTTT.

The chain recombines TRBV19 with TRBJ2-3; 11 positions agree with TRBD2. This CDR3 region has 18 residues. V lost 4 bases to trimming and J lost 5 bases; unmatched junction nucleotides: 14. CDR1 LNHDA and CDR2 SQIVND come from the germline V gene (reference sequence). The CDR3 region has the DNA TGTGCCAGTAGTACGTTGGGGGTAGCGGGAGGGCCAAGAGATACGCAGTATTTT. This sequence encodes CASSTLGVAGGPRDTQYF.